The 32 T cell receptor beta chains in this list originate from one sample, sequenced in a study of Graves' ophthalmopathy and Graves' hyperthyroidism. Investigators amplified TCR beta CDR3 regions from RNA transcripts. A first-round RT-PCR used HTBI primers, followed by a second-round multiplex PCR. Each CDR3 protein is one row after TCRdb ran MiXCR on the multiplex PCR reads. Of some 350,000 distinct CDR3 sequences in the sample, roughly 17% are singletons; the top ten hold 2% to 2.5%. The sample consisted of peripheral blood. The receptors here all came from an adult woman with stable Graves' hyperthyroidism.

This clonotype appeared a few times. This sequence joins TRBV6-1 and TRBJ1-5, with D perhaps matching TRBD1 (6 bases). Germline CDR1 reads MNHNS; CDR2 reads SASEGT. Trimming pared 2 bases from V and 6 bases from J, leaving 11 bases between. The CDR3 has 14 residues. The CDR3 DNA reads as TGTGCCAGCAGTGAACGACAGGAAAGTCAGCCCCAGCATTTT. It codes for CASSERQESQPQHF.

This clonotype was found many times. This rearrangement joins TRBV28 to TRBJ2-2; perhaps TRBD2 as D (5 bases). The V gene's germline CDR1 is MDHEN and CDR2 SYDVKM. V lost 8 bases to trimming and J lost 0 bases, with 10 bases between them. This CDR3 region has 14 residues. In nucleotides, the CDR3 is TGTGCCAGCTTCGGACTCGCGAACACCGGGGAGCTGTTTTTT. Protein product: CASFGLANTGELFF. Supplemented by reference TRBV28 and TRBJ2-2, the full variable domain reads DVKVTQSSRYLVKRTGEKVFLECVQDMDHENMFWYRQDPGLGLRLIYFSYDVKMKEKGDIPEGYSVSREKKERFSLILESASTNQTSMYLCASFGLANTGELFFGEGSRLTVL.

Of note for this clonotype: This sequence may be a read error, since a much larger clone differs from it by one base. No conserved phenylalanine or tryptophan ends this CDR3, so it is likely a read error. The chain employs TRBV12-3 or TRBV12-4 and TRBJ1-1; no firm D call. The CDR3 covers 13 residues. V was clipped by 6 bases and J by 1 base, with 9 bases between them. The CDR3, as DNA: TGTGCCAGCAGCCCTCGACCGAACACTGAAGCTTTCGTT. It codes for CASSPRPNTEAFV.

This clonotype was seen many times. This chain uses TRBV15 with TRBJ2-7; D is possibly TRBD1 (6 bases). Trimming pared 5 bases from V and 1 base from J, leaving 12 bases between. This CDR3 contains 14 residues. Germline V gives CDR1 LNHNV, CDR2 YYDKDF (reference sequence). The CDR3 DNA follows: TGTGCCACCAGCGGACGCAGGGGATCCTACGAGCAGTACTTC. Its protein is CATSGRRGSYEQYF.

This sequence joins TRBV4-1 and TRBJ2-2, with D perhaps TRBD2 (6 bases). CDR1 and CDR2 from the germline V gene are MGHRA and YSYEKL. V was pared by 8 bases and J by 4 bases, with 17 bases between. The CDR3 loop spans 15 amino acids. In nucleotides, the CDR3 is TGCGCCAGCTGCCGAGTTAGCGGAAGCACCGGGGAGCTGTTTTTT. This codes for CASCRVSGSTGELFF.

On this clonotype: A much larger clone is a single base away; this may be a read error. V is TRBV7-6 and J is TRBJ2-2; no clear D gene. Germline loops: CDR1 SGHVS, CDR2 FNYEAQ. CDR3 length: 15 residues. Trimming shortened V by 6 bases and J by 6 bases, and 17 bases separated the two germline ends. The CDR3 loop reads CASRSQIARSGELFF. The CDR3 DNA follows: TGTGCCAGCAGGTCCCAAATAGCTAGATCCGGGGAGCTGTTTTTT.

This clonotype appeared many times. This chain connects TRBV12-3 or TRBV12-4 to TRBJ1-6; D is possibly TRBD1 (6 bases). The CDR3 is 17 residues long. V dropped 6 bases and J dropped 4 bases, with 19 bases sitting between them. CDR3 sequence (DNA): TGTGCCAGCAGCCCCACGGGGGCTAGAATGTATAATTCACCCCTCCACTTT. Protein product: CASSPTGARMYNSPLHF.

This clonotype was found many times. V usage is TRBV13 and J usage is TRBJ1-1; the match to TRBD1 covers 9 bases. The CDR3 runs 15 residues. The ends lost 5 bases at V and 4 bases at J; junction bases unmatched: 8. Germline CDR1 is PRHDT and CDR2 is FYEKMQ (reference sequence). The CDR3 here is CASSPRQTGGTEAFF. The CDR3 DNA follows: TGTGCCAGCAGCCCGAGGCAGACAGGGGGCACTGAAGCTTTCTTT.

This clonotype was seen many times. This rearrangement joins TRBV19 to TRBJ2-7; 10 positions match TRBD1. The length of the CDR3 is 15 residues. The V and J ends lost 3 bases and 2 bases, in that order; junction bases with no gene match: 4. The germline gives CDR1 LNHDA, CDR2 SQIVND (reference sequence). As DNA, the CDR3 is TGTGCCAGTAGTATGGGGACAGGGGCGACCTACGAGCAGTACTTC. This translates into CASSMGTGATYEQYF.

This clonotype was seen repeatedly, ten times or more. This chain connects TRBV6-2 or TRBV6-3 to TRBJ2-7, with 10 nucleotides matching TRBD2. J was trimmed by 7 bases and V by 2 bases; bases with no gene match: 8. Germline V gene lookup returns CDR1 MNHEY and CDR2 SVGEGT. The CDR3 has 15 residues. In DNA, the CDR3 is TGTGCCAGCAGTTACCGGCTAGCGGGAGAGGATGAGCAGTACTTC. Translated: CASSYRLAGEDEQYF.

The V and J genes are TRBV7-2 and TRBJ1-5, with unresolved D. CDR1 SGHTA and CDR2 FQGNSA come from the germline V gene. Trimming cost V 2 bases and J 6 bases, with 11 bases left between them. This CDR3 is 14 amino acids long. CDR3 DNA: TGTGCCAGCAGCTTATCCACCGATACTCAGCCCCAGCATTTT. Its translation is CASSLSTDTQPQHF.

This clonotype was found many times. This chain connects TRBV6-2 or TRBV6-3 to TRBJ2-7; TRBD2 is a possible D gene (5 bases). The CDR3 spans 14 residues. From germline, CDR1 is MNHEY and CDR2 SVGEGT. V dropped 4 bases and J dropped 5 bases, with 15 bases sitting between them. For the CDR3, the DNA is TGTGCCAGCAGTTTTTTGGAGTACGGGGACGAGCAGTACTTC. Translation gives CASSFLEYGDEQYF.

The rearrangement joins TRBV29-1 to TRBJ2-7, with 9 bases lining up with TRBD2. Germline V CDR1 and CDR2: SQVTM, ANQGSEA. This CDR3 region has 14 residues. V shed 8 bases and J 2 bases; nucleotides not matched to a gene: 10. The CDR3 nucleotides read TGCAGCCCGGGGGGGGCGGGAGGGCCCTACGAGCAGTACTTC. Protein: CSPGGAGGPYEQYF.

This clonotype came up many times. The gene calls are TRBV5-1 and TRBJ2-7; TRBD1 agrees at 7 bases. Germline CDR1 SGHRS, CDR2 YFSETQ. J was trimmed by 4 bases and V by 5 bases; bases with no gene match: 6. The CDR3 contains 13 residues. CDR3 protein: CASRRTGMYEQYF. Here the CDR3 DNA reads TGCGCCAGCAGAAGGACAGGAATGTACGAGCAGTACTTC.

There are many counts of this clonotype. The CDR3 reads CASSSYYFGGAGGWGYEQYF. Written as DNA, the CDR3 is TGTGCCAGCAGCTCCTATTACTTTGGCGGAGCTGGGGGTTGGGGATACGAGCAGTACTTC. The chain combines TRBV7-1 with TRBJ2-7; perhaps D is TRBD1 or TRBD2 (5 bases each). TRBV7-1 qualifies as an ORF whose function is uncertain. The V end lost 3 bases, the J end lost 4 bases, and 31 bases lay between the germline ends. The CDR3 has 20 residues.

This clonotype came up a few times. The V and J genes are TRBV11-2 and TRBJ2-7; TRBD2 is a possible D gene (5 bases). Germline values: CDR1 SGHAT, CDR2 FQNNGV. The CDR3 loop spans 13 amino acids. V was pared by 5 bases and J by 4 bases, with 12 bases between. DNA of the CDR3: TGTGCCAGCAGCCACGGTGGAGGTTACGAGCAGTACTTC. It specifies CASSHGGGYEQYF.

The chain joins TRBV2 to TRBJ2-3, with TRBD1 matching over 9 bases. CDR3 length equals 15 residues. The V gene end was trimmed by 5 bases and the J gene end by 3 bases; junction bases not matched to a gene: 6. Per the germline V gene, CDR1 is SNHLY and CDR2 is FYNNEI. The CDR3 sequence: CASSPPGQGTDTQYF. CDR3 in DNA: TGTGCCAGCAGTCCACCGGGACAGGGAACAGATACGCAGTATTTT.

This clonotype appeared a few times. The CDR3 nucleotides read TGCAGCGTCCCCGACCCCGACATTAACTATGGCTACACCTTC. It codes for CSVPDPDINYGYTF. This chain links TRBV29-1 with TRBJ1-2; D call uncertain. This CDR3 contains 14 residues. From germline, CDR1 is SQVTM and CDR2 ANQGSEA. V was cut by 6 bases and J by 1 base, with 15 bases left in between.

The CDR3 DNA reads TGCAGCGCTCGACAGGGAGCGAACACTGAAGCTTTCTTT. This sequence encodes CSARQGANTEAFF. The chain joins TRBV29-1 to TRBJ1-1; 7 bases line up with TRBD1. The CDR3 extends over 13 amino acids. Trimming took 7 bases from V and 1 from J; bases not matched to a gene: 6. Germline V gene lookup returns CDR1 SQVTM and CDR2 ANQGSEA.

This clonotype came up many times. This sequence joins TRBV9 and TRBJ2-5; the match to TRBD2 covers 7 bases. The trim removed 4 bases at V and 0 bases at J, leaving 6 bases unmatched. The CDR3 runs 15 residues. Germline CDR1 is SGDLS and CDR2 is YYNGEE. CDR3 amino acids: CASSPRTSDQETQYF. CDR3 nucleotides: TGTGCCAGCAGCCCACGTACTAGCGACCAAGAGACCCAGTACTTC.

This clonotype was observed many times. The chain links TRBV29-1 to TRBJ1-1; 9 nucleotides line up with TRBD1. V lost 7 bases and J lost 1; bases outside the gene matches: 10. CDR3 size: 15 residues. Germline assignment: CDR1 SQVTM and CDR2 ANQGSEA. CDR3 sequence reads: CSAARTGAKNTEAFF. As DNA, the CDR3 is TGCAGCGCCGCACGGACAGGGGCCAAGAACACTGAAGCTTTCTTT.

Ten or more counts support this clonotype. The chain is built from TRBV12-3 or TRBV12-4 and TRBJ2-7; D might be TRBD2 (5 bases). Trimming took 3 bases from V and 2 from J, leaving 14 bases between them. The CDR3 contains 15 residues. The CDR3 spells CASSFRGISTYEQYF. Written as DNA, the CDR3 is TGTGCCAGCAGTTTTCGGGGAATATCCACCTACGAGCAGTACTTC.

This clonotype was seen repeatedly, ten times or more. The chain couples TRBV6-5 to TRBJ2-7; a possible D gene is TRBD2 (7 bases). V shed 5 bases and J shed 3 bases, with 17 bases lying between them. CDR1 is MNHEY, CDR2 SVGAGI, per germline. CDR3 length equals 15 residues. The CDR3 reads CASSPLGEGGYEQYF. DNA for the CDR3: TGTGCCAGCAGTCCCCTGGGGGAGGGGGGCTACGAGCAGTACTTC.

This clonotype has at least ten counts. The rearrangement uses TRBV6-5 and TRBJ1-6; D unresolved. CDR1 is MNHEY, CDR2 SVGAGI, per germline. The CDR3 contains 15 residues. V lost 2 bases and J 8 bases, leaving 13 bases between the germline ends. The CDR3 region has the DNA TGTGCCAGCAGTTACCGGGGATTGTTGGATTCACCCCTCCACTTT. Translating it yields CASSYRGLLDSPLHF.

This clonotype was recorded at least ten times. J is TRBJ1-2 and V is TRBV29-1; unclear D gene. Trimming took off 0 bases at V and 1 base at J, with 9 bases between the two ends. This CDR3 is built from 14 residues. Looked up from germline, CDR1 is SQVTM and CDR2 is ANQGSEA. The CDR3, as DNA: TGCAGCGTTGAAGATCTGGGCAGTAACTATGGCTACACCTTC. It codes for CSVEDLGSNYGYTF.

This chain links TRBV9 with TRBJ2-2; 8 bases map to TRBD1. The CDR3 contains 16 residues. V dropped 0 bases and J dropped 7; count of bases not matched to a gene: 8. Germline V CDR1 and CDR2: SGDLS, YYNGEE. The CDR3 loop is CASSVAGQGAVGELFF. In DNA form, the CDR3 reads TGTGCCAGCAGCGTAGCGGGGCAGGGGGCGGTCGGGGAGCTGTTTTTT.

A remark on this clonotype: A single base separates this from a much larger clone, so it may be a read error. The chain's CDR3 is CASSWIRLAGPYNEQYF. DNA of the CDR3: TGTGCCAGCAGTTGGATTCGTCTAGCGGGGCCCTACAATGAGCAGTACTTC. This sequence joins TRBV2 and TRBJ2-7; 9 nucleotides line up with TRBD2. The CDR3 length is 17 residues. Germline trimming cut 5 bases from V and 7 bases from J; bases unmatched to any gene: 18. CDR1 SNHLY and CDR2 FYNNEI come from the germline V gene.

This clonotype was seen at least ten times. This sequence joins TRBV19 and TRBJ2-2; unclear D gene. Germline-derived CDR1 and CDR2 are LNHDA and SQIVND (reference sequence). There are 14 residues in the CDR3. The V gene lost 7 bases and the J gene lost 1 base, with 10 bases spanning the gap. This CDR3 reads CASIRSLNTGELFF. CDR3 coding DNA: TGTGCCAGTATAAGAAGTTTGAACACCGGGGAGCTGTTTTTT.

There are many counts of this clonotype. The chain links TRBV11-1 to TRBJ1-1, with D perhaps TRBD1 (6 bases). This CDR3 spans 16 amino acids. V shed 1 base and J shed 0 bases, with 12 bases lying between them. CDR1 and CDR2 (germline): SGHAT, FQDESV (reference sequence). Here the CDR3 DNA reads TGTGCCAGCAGCTTAGGTCCTACAGGGCTGAACACTGAAGCTTTCTTT. Its translation: CASSLGPTGLNTEAFF.

The sample holds many counts of this clonotype. The rearrangement links TRBV12-3 or TRBV12-4 to TRBJ1-5; D call uncertain. V lost 1 base, J lost 12 bases, and 16 bases lay in between. CDR3 length: 14 residues. In DNA form, the CDR3 reads TGTGCCAGCAGTTTAGATGTAGGGAATAAGCTCCAGCATTTT. Amino acids: CASSLDVGNKLQHF.

This clonotype was detected many times. The chain carries TRBV5-1 and TRBJ2-2; D might be TRBD2 (5 bases). V lost 1 base and J 1 base, leaving 11 bases between the germline ends. The CDR3 has 16 amino acids. The germline V gene has CDR1 SGHRS and CDR2 YFSETQ. CDR3 sequence reads: CASSLIFAGNTGELFF. The DNA for the CDR3 is TGCGCCAGCAGCTTGATTTTCGCGGGGAACACCGGGGAGCTGTTTTTT.

Ten or more counts support this clonotype. The chain employs TRBV4-3 and TRBJ1-2, with D possibly TRBD1 on 5 matching bases. Between the trimmed V and J ends, which lost 2 bases and 0 bases, there was a span of 10 bases. CDR3 size: 15 residues. Germline V lookup: CDR1 LGHNA, CDR2 YSLEER. The CDR3 loop reads CASSQPGSSNYGYTF. CDR3 coding DNA: TGCGCCAGCAGCCAACCAGGGAGTTCTAACTATGGCTACACCTTC.